This T cell receptor beta chain emerged from a study of blood T cell repertoires in COVID-19. The overall study: Whether acute or convalescent, the COVID-19 samples came from the United States, Italy and Spain. In each case, the material was cDNA or gDNA derived from T cells, B-cell-depleted T cells, or PBMCs.

In the authors' workflow: Amplification from reference gene primers served as the basis for estimated nucleated cell counts. Produced via immunoSEQ multiplex PCR; TCRdb's table is partial and in-frame only. The V and J calls and clone size were taken over from that table, and D and trimming were inferred from the DNA. Of about 440,000 clones in the sample, around 89% are singletons; the top ten hold 4.3%. The CDR3 has 12 residues. V lost 5 bases and J 0 bases, leaving 2 bases between the germline ends. The sequenced sample consisted of peripheral blood. This TCR was recovered from a woman aged 30 to 39 with acute or convalescent COVID-19. The chain carries TRBV12-3 or TRBV12-4 and TRBJ2-1; D is ambiguous. The CDR3 sequence is CASSHSYNEQFF. CDR3 nucleotides: TGTGCCAGCAGTCACTCCTACAATGAGCAGTTCTTC.